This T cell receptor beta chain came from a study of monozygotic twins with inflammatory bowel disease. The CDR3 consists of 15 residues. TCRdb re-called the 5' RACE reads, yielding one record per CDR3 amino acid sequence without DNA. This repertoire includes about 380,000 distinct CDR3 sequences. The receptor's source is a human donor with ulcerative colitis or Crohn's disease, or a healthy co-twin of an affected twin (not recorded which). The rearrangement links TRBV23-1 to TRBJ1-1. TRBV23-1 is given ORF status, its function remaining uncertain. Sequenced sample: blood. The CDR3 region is CASSPSSLGRTEAFF.